This TCR beta chain was sequenced during a study of radiotherapy plus CTLA-4 blockade in lung cancer. Study-wide context: Disease control reached over 30%, with objective responses in 15% to 20%. General observations from the study: Expansion of tumor-derived TCR clones was observed in blood after radiotherapy plus ipilimumab. How blood T cell clones changed early, along with interferon-beta, reportedly forecast response best.

Concerning this clone: The antigen remains unidentified.

Using immunoSEQ multiplex PCR, the repertoire was profiled, and TCRdb retains in-frame clones only, with some absent. Of roughly 120,000 clones in the sample, roughly four fifths were seen once. Germline assignment: CDR1 SGHRS and CDR2 YFSETQ. Trimming cost V 0 bases and J 6 bases, with 7 bases left between them. There are 12 residues in the CDR3. Patients with chemo-refractory metastatic non-small-cell lung cancer received focal radiation plus CTLA-4 blockade with ipilimumab. The chain carries TRBV5-1 and TRBJ2-7; D gene ambiguous. This sequence was found in a human donor with non-small cell lung cancer that progressed on radiotherapy plus ipilimumab. Some clones in this sample may be carry-over from other donors' samples. Sample: peripheral blood, taken from a patient treated with radiotherapy plus ipilimumab. CDR3 nucleotide sequence: TGCGCCAGCAGCTTGGTTGGTGGCGAGCAGTACTTC. Translating gives CASSLVGGEQYF.